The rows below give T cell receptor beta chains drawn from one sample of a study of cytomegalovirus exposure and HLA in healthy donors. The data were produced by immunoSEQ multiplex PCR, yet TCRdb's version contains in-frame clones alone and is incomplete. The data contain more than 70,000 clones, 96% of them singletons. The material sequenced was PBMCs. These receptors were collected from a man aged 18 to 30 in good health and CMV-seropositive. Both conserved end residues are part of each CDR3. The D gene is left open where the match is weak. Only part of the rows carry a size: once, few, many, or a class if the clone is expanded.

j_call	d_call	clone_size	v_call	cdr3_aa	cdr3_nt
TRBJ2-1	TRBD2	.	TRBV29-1	CSATGTSAHDEQFF	TGCAGCGCGACCGGGACTAGCGCCCACGATGAGCAGTTCTTC
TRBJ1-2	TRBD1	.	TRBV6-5	CASSGTGGSGYTF	TGTGCCAGCAGTGGGACAGGAGGAAGTGGCTACACCTTC
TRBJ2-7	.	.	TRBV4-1	CASSQGTVHYEQYF	TGCGCCAGCAGCCAGGGGACTGTCCACTACGAGCAGTACTTC
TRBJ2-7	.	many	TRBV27	CASSVAVEAYEQYF	TGTGCCAGCAGTGTTGCGGTAGAAGCCTACGAGCAGTACTTC
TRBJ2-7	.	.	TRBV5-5	CASSLGHEQYF	TGTGCCAGCAGCTTGGGGCACGAGCAGTACTTC
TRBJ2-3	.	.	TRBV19	CASTPGGGEGGWHTQYF	TGTGCCAGTACCCCCGGAGGAGGGGAGGGGGGATGGCATACGCAGTATTTT
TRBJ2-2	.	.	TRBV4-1	CASSQGESTGELFF	TGCGCCAGCAGCCAAGGTGAGAGCACCGGGGAGCTGTTTTTT
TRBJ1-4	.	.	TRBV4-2	CASSQEGQGGNEKLFF	TGTGCCAGCAGCCAAGAGGGGCAGGGAGGTAATGAAAAACTGTTTTTT
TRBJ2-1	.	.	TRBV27	CASSLPGDSYNEQFF	TGTGCCAGCAGTTTACCGGGAGACTCCTACAATGAGCAGTTCTTC
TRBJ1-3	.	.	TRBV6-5	CASSNREDTIYF	TGTGCCAGCAGCAACAGGGAAGACACCATATATTTT
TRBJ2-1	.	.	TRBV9	CASSPRPTGGNEQFF	TGTGCCAGCAGCCCACGACCCACAGGCGGCAATGAGCAGTTCTTC
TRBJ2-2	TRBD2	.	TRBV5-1	CASSLPAGDTGELFF	TGCGCCAGCAGCTTGCCAGCGGGGGACACCGGGGAGCTGTTTTTT
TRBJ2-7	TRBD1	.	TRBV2	CASSAGGQGYEQYF	TGTGCCAGCTCAGCCGGGGGACAGGGCTACGAGCAGTACTTC
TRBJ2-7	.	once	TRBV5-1	CASSRQAPAYEQYF	TGCGCCAGCAGCAGGCAGGCGCCGGCCTACGAGCAGTACTTC
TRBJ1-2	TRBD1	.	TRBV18	CASSPRETGSHGYTF	TGTGCCAGCTCACCACGAGAGACAGGGAGTCATGGCTACACCTTC
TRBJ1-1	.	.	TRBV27	CASSWRSEAFF	TGTGCCAGCAGTTGGCGGAGTGAAGCTTTCTTT
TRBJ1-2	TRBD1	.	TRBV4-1	CASSQVGTGRDYGYTF	TGCGCCAGCAGCCAAGTCGGGACAGGGCGGGACTATGGCTACACCTTC
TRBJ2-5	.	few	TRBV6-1	CASSELDRRVGVQETQYF	TGTGCCAGCAGTGAACTAGATAGGAGGGTCGGGGTACAAGAGACCCAGTACTTC
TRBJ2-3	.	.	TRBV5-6	CASSRTDTQYF	TGTGCCAGCAGCCGTACAGATACGCAGTATTTT
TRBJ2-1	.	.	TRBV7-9	CASSLEYGEQFF	TGTGCCAGCAGCTTAGAGTACGGGGAGCAGTTCTTC
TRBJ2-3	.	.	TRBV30	CAWSGRDTQYF	TGTGCCTGGAGTGGTCGGGATACGCAGTATTTT
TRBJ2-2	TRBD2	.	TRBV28	CASRSGTRGRELFF	TGTGCCAGCAGGTCCGGGACTAGGGGCAGGGAGCTGTTTTTT
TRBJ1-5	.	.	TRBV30	CAWSVGQPRGNQPQHF	TGTGCCTGGAGTGTGGGACAACCGAGGGGCAATCAGCCCCAGCATTTT
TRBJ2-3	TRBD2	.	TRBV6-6	CASRDYADTQYF	TGTGCCAGCCGGGACTACGCAGATACGCAGTATTTT
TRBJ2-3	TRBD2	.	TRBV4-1	CASSPLLAGPPFDTQYF	TGCGCCAGCAGCCCCCTACTAGCGGGGCCCCCGTTTGATACGCAGTATTTT
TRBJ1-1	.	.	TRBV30	CAWTAERTEAFF	TGTGCCTGGACGGCGGAACGCACTGAAGCTTTCTTT
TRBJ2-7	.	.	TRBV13	CASSLTGEAYEQYF	TGTGCCAGCAGCTTAACAGGAGAAGCCTACGAGCAGTACTTC
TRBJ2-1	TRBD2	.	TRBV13	CASSLGLLAGLYNEQFF	TGTGCCAGCAGCTTAGGCCTTCTAGCGGGTCTCTACAATGAGCAGTTCTTC
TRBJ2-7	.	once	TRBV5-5	CASSLLGANYEQYF	TGTGCCAGCAGCTTGCTCGGTGCCAACTACGAGCAGTACTTC
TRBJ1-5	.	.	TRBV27	CASSLWGGFLGQPQHF	TGTGCCAGCAGTTTATGGGGGGGGTTTTTGGGACAGCCCCAGCATTTT
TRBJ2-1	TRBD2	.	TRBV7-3	CASSARLAGVNEQFF	TGTGCCAGCAGCGCGCGACTAGCGGGAGTTAATGAGCAGTTCTTC
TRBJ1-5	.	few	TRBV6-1	CASSEMTVGNQPQHF	TGTGCCAGCAGTGAGATGACAGTCGGCAATCAGCCCCAGCATTTT
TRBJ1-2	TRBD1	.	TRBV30	CAWRMKQGRGYTF	TGTGCCTGGAGGATGAAACAGGGGAGAGGCTACACCTTC
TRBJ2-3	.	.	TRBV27	CASSLAGSLTDTQYF	TGTGCCAGCAGTTTAGCCGGGAGCCTAACAGATACGCAGTATTTT
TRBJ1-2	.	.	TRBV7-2	CASSLDQESLYGYTF	TGTGCCAGCAGCTTAGACCAGGAATCACTTTATGGCTACACCTTC
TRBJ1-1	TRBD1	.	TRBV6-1	CATGTGGSVSTEAFF	TGTGCCACCGGGACAGGGGGCTCGGTAAGCACTGAAGCTTTCTTT
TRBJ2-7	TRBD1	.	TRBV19	CASSPGTGPSYEQYF	TGTGCCAGTAGTCCCGGGACAGGGCCATCCTACGAGCAGTACTTC
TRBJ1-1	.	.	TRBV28	CASSTKYRVTEAFF	TGTGCCAGCAGTACGAAATACAGGGTCACTGAAGCTTTCTTT
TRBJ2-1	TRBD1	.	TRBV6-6	CASSPGTVINEQFF	TGTGCCAGCAGTCCAGGGACAGTCATCAATGAGCAGTTCTTC
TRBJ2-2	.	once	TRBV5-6	CASSLSPRETSELFF	TGTGCCAGCAGCTTATCTCCCCGGGAGACGTCGGAGCTGTTTTTT
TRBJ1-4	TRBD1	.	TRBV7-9	CASRPTGTNEKLFF	TGTGCCAGCAGACCGACAGGGACTAATGAAAAACTGTTTTTT
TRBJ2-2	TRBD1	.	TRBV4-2	CASSQASGTGAGELFF	TGTGCCAGCAGCCAAGCCTCCGGGACAGGGGCCGGGGAGCTGTTTTTT
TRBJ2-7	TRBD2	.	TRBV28	CASRGAGGPGYEQYF	TGTGCCAGCAGGGGAGCGGGAGGGCCCGGGTACGAGCAGTACTTC
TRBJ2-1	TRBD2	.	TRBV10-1	CASSPGTSGSSRTGFF	TGCGCCAGTTCACCCGGGACTAGCGGGAGTTCACGTACAGGGTTCTTC
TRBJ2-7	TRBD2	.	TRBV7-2	CASSPRLAGYEQYF	TGTGCCAGCAGCCCGAGACTAGCTGGCTACGAGCAGTACTTC
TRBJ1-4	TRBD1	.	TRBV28	CASSFIDRDNEKLFF	TGTGCCAGCAGTTTCATCGACAGGGATAATGAAAAACTGTTTTTT
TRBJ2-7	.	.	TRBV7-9	CASSLVSGSSAYEQYF	TGTGCCAGCAGCTTAGTATCTGGTTCAAGCGCCTACGAGCAGTACTTC
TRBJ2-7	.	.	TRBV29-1	CSVESGSYEQYF	TGCAGCGTTGAATCGGGCTCCTACGAGCAGTACTTC
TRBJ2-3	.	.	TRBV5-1	CASSPVWGLTEDTQYF	TGCGCCAGCAGCCCCGTATGGGGACTCACAGAGGATACGCAGTATTTT
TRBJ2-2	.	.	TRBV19	CASSIGGLGELFF	TGTGCCAGTAGTATAGGTGGGCTCGGGGAGCTGTTTTTT
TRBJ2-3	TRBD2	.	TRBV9	CASSVPSGSSTDTQYF	TGTGCCAGCAGCGTCCCTAGCGGTTCTAGCACAGATACGCAGTATTTT
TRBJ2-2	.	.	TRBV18	CASSPPSNTGELFF	TGTGCCAGCTCACCACCGAGTAACACCGGGGAGCTGTTTTTT
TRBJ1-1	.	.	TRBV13	CASSRKGSGVVAFF	TGTGCCAGCAGCCGAAAAGGCAGCGGCGTCGTAGCTTTCTTT
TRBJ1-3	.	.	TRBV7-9	CASSLSAGTVTNTIYF	TGTGCCAGCAGCTTATCCGCCGGGACTGTGACAAACACCATATATTTT
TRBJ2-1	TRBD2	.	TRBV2	CASPTGTSGNRAQFF	TGTGCCAGCCCGACCGGGACTAGCGGGAATCGGGCGCAGTTCTTC
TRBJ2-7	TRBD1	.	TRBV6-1	CASSLRGSTYEQYF	TGTGCCAGCAGTCTCAGGGGGAGCACCTACGAGCAGTACTTC
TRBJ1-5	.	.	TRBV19	CASSFFAGGGPSPQPQHF	TGTGCCAGTAGTTTCTTCGCGGGTGGGGGCCCCTCTCCCCAGCCCCAGCATTTT
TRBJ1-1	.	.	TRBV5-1	CASSLQASNTEAFF	TGCGCCAGCAGCTTGCAGGCAAGCAACACTGAAGCTTTCTTT
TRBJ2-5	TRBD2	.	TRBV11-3	CASSLGSTSGSRETQYF	TGTGCCAGCAGCTTAGGTTCCACTAGCGGGAGTCGGGAGACCCAGTACTTC